This T cell receptor (beta chain) was captured in a study of T-cell memory formation after mild COVID-19. The CDR3 sequence is 12 residues long. V was shortened by 0 bases and J by 4 bases, with 3 bases between the two germline ends. Germline CDR1 LGHDT, CDR2 YNNKEL (reference sequence). With respect to this clonotype: Its target is not known.

General observations from the study: Clones which contracted sat mainly in CM and EM if CD4+, and in EMRA if CD8+. Later expanders leaned CD4+, whereas day 15 to 85 contracting clones were balanced CD4/CD8.

TCRdb analysed the 5' RACE reads with MiXCR anew, one entry per CDR3 protein. The sample carries over 350,000 distinct CDR3 sequences, approximately 25% recorded once. Sample: PBMCs or a T cell subset sorted from them (not recorded which). The rearrangement links TRBV3-1 to TRBJ1-2; D uncertain. This clonotype was obtained from an adult woman who had mild COVID-19 (a few samples of this study predate the infection). Cell type and time point are not known. The DNA for the CDR3 is TGTGCCAGCAGCCAAGAGGGCTATGGCTACACCTTC. This gives the protein CASSQEGYGYTF.